This TCR beta chain appears in the sequencing data of a study of T cells after posttransplantation cyclophosphamide. Broader study findings: Donor-recipient repertoire similarity was low at 1-2 months, rising over year one. TRB clonality was highly associated with recipient CMV seropositivity and reactivation.

This clone was observed at least ten times. Its specificity is unknown. Germline lookup yields CDR1 LNHDA and CDR2 SQIVND (reference sequence). The CDR3 loop spans 14 amino acids. The J segment lost 4 bases and the V segment lost 6 bases, leaving 4 bases of the junction unmatched. Sequencing was performed with immunoSEQ multiplex PCR; in TCRdb, only in-frame clones are kept and a portion is missing. Sampling found 35,000 to 45,000 clones, none seen once. The J gene is TRBJ2-1, the V gene TRBV19; TRBD2 matches at 9 bases. The source material was PBMCs. This clonotype was sampled from a man between 40 and 49 years old in good health, CMV-negative, and a related stem cell transplant donor. The CDR3 is CASRVTSGYNEQFF. The CDR3 DNA is TGTGCCAGTAGAGTGACTAGCGGATACAATGAGCAGTTCTTC.